The sequence of this T cell receptor beta chain was determined in a study of technical replicates of blood from a handful of donors. The CDR3 is 15 amino acids. Trimming left V 0 bases short and J 1 base short, with 9 bases between. The germline CDR1 and CDR2 sequences are LGHNA and YSLEER. Libraries were prepared by immunoSEQ multiplex PCR; TCRdb keeps only in-frame clonotypes and omits some of them. The sample contains under 85,000 clones, about 96% of which appear only once. V gene TRBV4-3 combines with J gene TRBJ1-1; D may be TRBD1 (6 bases). This sequence was found in a human donor in good health. Sequencing was performed on T cells isolated from PBMCs. The CDR3 DNA sequence: TGCGCCAGCAGCCAAGAAACGGACAGGAACACTGAAGCTTTCTTT. Translated, it gives CASSQETDRNTEAFF.